Following are 23 T cell receptor beta chains from one sample sequenced in a study of T cell repertoires in cytomegalovirus infection. TCRdb itself ran the reads through MiXCR, one entry per CDR3 protein. Seen here are around 99,000 distinct CDR3 sequences, 25% to 35% observed once, and the top ten hold around 80%. No antigen has been assigned to these receptors. Sequenced material: CD8+ T cells from cultured PBMCs, taken from culture after CMV antigen stimulation. These receptors came from a human donor in good health (CMV status not recorded). Some clones in this sample may be carry-over from other donors' samples.

In DNA, the CDR3 is TGTGCCAGCATGGGACTAGGGGGATCCGGAGAGACTTTCTTT. Translated, it gives CASMGLGGSGETFF. The chain employs TRBV2 and TRBJ1-1, with a weak D call TRBD1 (6 bases). CDR1 SNHLY and CDR2 FYNNEI come from the germline V gene. The CDR3 is made up of 14 amino acids. Trimming took 7 bases from V and 12 from J, leaving 24 bases between them.

The chain couples TRBV6-1 to TRBJ1-1; TRBD1 might be the D (6 bases). From germline, CDR1 is MNHNS and CDR2 SASEGT. Trimming took 5 bases from V and 2 from J, leaving 12 bases between them. There are 14 residues in the CDR3. CDR3 coding DNA: TGTGCCAGCAGTCTAGGACAGACCAACACTGAAGCTTTCTTT. Its protein is CASSLGQTNTEAFF.

The genes are TRBV7-6 and TRBJ2-2; TRBD2 might be the D (5 bases). This CDR3 contains 13 residues. In germline, CDR1 is SGHVS, CDR2 FNYEAQ. Deletions cut 5 bases from V and 5 bases from J, with 9 bases between. CDR3 sequence reads: CASSPRETGELFF. The CDR3 coding sequence is TGTGCCAGCAGCCCGAGGGAGACCGGGGAGCTGTTTTTT.

This clonotype was seen repeatedly, ten times or more. The chain has TRBV7-8 and TRBJ2-3, with TRBD1 as a possible D gene (6 bases). The germline CDR1 and CDR2 sequences are SGHVS and FQNEAQ. V gave up 3 bases and J gave up 2 bases, with 12 bases separating them. This CDR3 has 15 residues. The CDR3, as DNA: TGTGCCAGCAGCTTTCAGGGGTCCATCACAGATACGCAGTATTTT. It yields the protein CASSFQGSITDTQYF.

In its sample, this clonotype was seen a few times. This CDR3 is CASSQVGGGVEQFF. The CDR3 coding sequence is TGTGCCAGCAGCCAAGTCGGGGGAGGGGTTGAGCAGTTCTTC. The gene calls are TRBV14 and TRBJ2-1; 7 nucleotides agree with TRBD2. Germline CDR1 is SGHDN and CDR2 is FVKESK. The CDR3 has 14 amino acids. V dropped 1 base and J dropped 9; count of bases not matched to a gene: 6. The whole variable domain, filled in from reference TRBV14 and TRBJ2-1, reads EAGVTQFPSHSVIEKGQTVTLRCDPISGHDNLYWYRRVMGKEIKFLLHFVKESKQDESGMPNNRFLAERTGGTYSTLKVQPAELEDSGVYFCASSQVGGGVEQFFGPGTRLTVL.

The rearrangement joins TRBV7-8 to TRBJ2-1; D remains ambiguous. The germline gives CDR1 SGHVS, CDR2 FQNEAQ. The V end lost 2 bases, the J end lost 8 bases, and 7 bases lay between the germline ends. There are 12 residues in the CDR3. The CDR3 sequence is CASSLIWDEQFF. The CDR3 DNA follows: TGTGCCAGCAGCTTAATCTGGGATGAGCAGTTCTTC.

Ten or more counts support this clonotype. CDR3 DNA: TGCGCCAGCAGCCCGACAGGCTACGAGCAGTACTTC. The encoded protein is CASSPTGYEQYF. V is TRBV5-1 and J is TRBJ2-7; D may be TRBD1 (6 bases). The CDR3 sequence is 12 residues long. V lost 4 bases and J lost 3, with 8 bases in between. CDR1 is SGHRS and CDR2 is YFSETQ in the germline V gene.

This clonotype appeared a few times. The CDR3 here is CASSKFGDDTSTDTQYF. For the CDR3, the DNA is TGTGCCAGCAGTAAATTTGGGGACGACACTAGCACAGATACGCAGTATTTT. This sequence joins TRBV7-6 and TRBJ2-3; TRBD1 or TRBD2 may be the D gene (5 bases each). V lost 6 bases and J lost 0, with 19 bases in between. The CDR3 runs 17 residues. The V gene's germline CDR1 is SGHVS and CDR2 FNYEAQ.

This clonotype was observed at least ten times. The rearrangement joins TRBV7-8 to TRBJ2-3, with D hard to call. V was clipped by 1 base and J by 2 bases, with 10 bases between them. The CDR3 is 15 residues long. Germline V gene sequence: CDR1 SGHVS, CDR2 FQNEAQ. CDR3 DNA sequence: TGTGCCAGCAGCTTAGGTACAAGCTTCACAGATACGCAGTATTTT. It is translated as CASSLGTSFTDTQYF.

This CDR3 reads CATDSGGPNQPQHF. The CDR3 DNA reads TGTGCCACCGATAGTGGGGGCCCTAATCAGCCCCAGCATTTT. The chain couples TRBV19 to TRBJ1-5, with D maybe TRBD1 (6 bases). V lost 10 bases, J lost 4 bases, and 17 bases lay in between. The CDR3 consists of 14 residues. Germline lookup yields CDR1 LNHDA and CDR2 SQIVND (reference sequence).

There are many counts of this clonotype. The chain has TRBV7-6 and TRBJ2-3; the match to TRBD2 covers 10 bases. CDR1 and CDR2 (germline): SGHVS, FNYEAQ. This CDR3 region has 19 residues. Germline trimming cut 1 base from V and 1 base from J; bases unmatched to any gene: 11. In nucleotides, the CDR3 is TGTGCCAGCAGCTTAGAGCCCCCCGCGACTAGCGGGCGCACAGATACGCAGTATTTT. This translates into CASSLEPPATSGRTDTQYF.

The count of this clonotype is one. Here the CDR3 reads CATSGMGQPQHF. CDR3 DNA sequence: TGTGCCACCAGCGGAATGGGTCAGCCCCAGCATTTT. This chain joins TRBV15 and TRBJ1-5; D not resolved. V gave up 5 bases and J gave up 6 bases, with 8 bases separating them. Germline values: CDR1 LNHNV, CDR2 YYDKDF (reference sequence). The CDR3 runs to 12 residues.

The sample holds many counts of this clonotype. The junction departs from the called germline gene at one end, perhaps through a read error. The V and J genes are TRBV5-4 and TRBJ2-1; 7 bases are a match to TRBD2. Germline V lookup: CDR1 SGHNT, CDR2 YYREEE (reference sequence). The CDR3 has 16 amino acids. CDR3 nucleotide sequence: TGTGCCAGCACCTTGAGAGTCGGGACTACCTACAATGAGCAGTTCTTC. The encoded protein is CASTLRVGTTYNEQFF. The full variable domain, its missing parts supplied by reference TRBV5-4 and TRBJ2-1, is ETGVTQSPTHLIKTRGQQVTLRCSSQSGHNTVSWYQQALGQGPQFIFQYYREEENGRGNFPPRFSGLQFPNYSSELNVNALELDDSALYLCASTLRVGTTYNEQFFGPGTRLTVL.

This clonotype was counted at least ten times. The V call is TRBV27, the J call TRBJ2-5, with a possible D match to TRBD1 (6 bases). The V gene's germline CDR1 is MNHEY and CDR2 SMNVEV (reference sequence). The CDR3 has 15 amino acids. The V gene lost 3 bases and the J gene lost 3 bases, with 14 bases spanning the gap. The CDR3 DNA is TGTGCCAGCAGTTTCCTAGGGACACGCAAAGAGACCCAGTACTTC. Protein product: CASSFLGTRKETQYF.

This clonotype occurred many times. CDR3 protein: CASSMGGTEAFF. CDR3 nucleotides: TGTGCCAGTAGTATGGGGGGAACTGAAGCTTTCTTT. The chain couples TRBV19 to TRBJ1-1; a possible D gene is TRBD1 (5 bases). Trimming stripped 3 bases from V and 5 bases from J, with 7 bases between. In germline, CDR1 is LNHDA, CDR2 SQIVND (reference sequence). The CDR3 consists of 12 residues.

The J gene is TRBJ1-2, the V gene TRBV7-9, with D unclear. The V and J ends lost 2 bases and 10 bases respectively, with 17 bases between them. From germline, CDR1 is SEHNR and CDR2 FQNEAQ (reference sequence). CDR3 length: 14 amino acids. Here the CDR3 DNA reads TGTGCCAGCAGCTTATCGGGAACAGACCAATCCTACACCTTC. It translates to CASSLSGTDQSYTF.

The chain's CDR3 is CASSYASGGESTDTQYF. The CDR3 nucleotides are TGTGCCAGCAGTTACGCGAGCGGGGGCGAGAGCACAGATACGCAGTATTTT. The chain carries TRBV6-5 and TRBJ2-3; 8 bases fit TRBD2. This CDR3 contains 17 residues. Trimming removed 2 bases from V and 0 bases from J; junction bases left unmatched: 7. The germline gives CDR1 MNHEY, CDR2 SVGAGI.

Only one count was recorded for this clonotype. The chain combines TRBV30 with TRBJ1-3; D unclear. CDR3 length equals 12 residues. CDR1 GTSNPN and CDR2 SVGIG come from the germline V gene (reference sequence). With 4 bases removed from V and 4 bases from J, the gap between germline ends came to 8 bases. The CDR3 DNA reads TGTGCCTGGAAGAAAGCCGGAAACACCATATATTTT. It encodes CAWKKAGNTIYF.

This clonotype was seen a handful of times. CDR3 in amino acids: CASSFTRTTTDTQYF. The CDR3 region has the DNA TGTGCCAGCAGTTTTACTCGGACCACCACAGATACGCAGTATTTT. The chain is built from TRBV6-5 and TRBJ2-3; D not certain. V was trimmed by 4 bases and J by 2 bases, leaving 13 bases between them. Germline V gene sequence: CDR1 MNHEY, CDR2 SVGAGI. This CDR3 is built from 15 residues.

This clonotype appeared once. CDR3 coding DNA: TGCAGTGCTAGAGATCCGAGGGATAGCAATCAGCCCCAGCATTTT. It yields the protein CSARDPRDSNQPQHF. J is TRBJ1-5 and V is TRBV20-1; D is unclear. V was pared by 0 bases and J by 0 bases, with 9 bases between. Germline V gene sequence: CDR1 DFQATT, CDR2 SNEGSKA (reference sequence). The CDR3 runs to 15 residues.

This sequence joins TRBV19 and TRBJ2-6, with D uncertain. The V end was cut by 9 bases, the J end by 4 bases, with 10 bases between. Germline V gene data show CDR1 as LNHDA and CDR2 as SQIVND (reference sequence). The CDR3 consists of 13 residues. CDR3 nucleotides: TGTGCCAGCGGCTTCACCGGGGCCAACGTCCTGACTTTC. It translates to CASGFTGANVLTF.

This clonotype was detected a few times. The V and J genes are TRBV9 and TRBJ1-5; a weak D match, TRBD1 (6 bases). The CDR3 is made up of 13 amino acids. The germline V gene encodes CDR1 SGDLS and CDR2 YYNGEE. V shed 3 bases and J shed 4 bases, with 8 bases lying between them. The CDR3, as DNA: TGTGCCAGCAGCGAACAGGGAAATCAGCCCCAGCATTTT. This codes for CASSEQGNQPQHF.

This clonotype was counted ten times or more. The chain joins TRBV12-3 or TRBV12-4 to TRBJ2-1; 10 positions agree with TRBD1. V lost 4 bases to trimming and J lost 3 bases; unmatched junction nucleotides: 3. The CDR3 contains 15 residues. The CDR3 bases are TGTGCCAGCAGTTCGGGACAGGGGTACTACAATGAGCAGTTCTTC. As protein: CASSSGQGYYNEQFF.